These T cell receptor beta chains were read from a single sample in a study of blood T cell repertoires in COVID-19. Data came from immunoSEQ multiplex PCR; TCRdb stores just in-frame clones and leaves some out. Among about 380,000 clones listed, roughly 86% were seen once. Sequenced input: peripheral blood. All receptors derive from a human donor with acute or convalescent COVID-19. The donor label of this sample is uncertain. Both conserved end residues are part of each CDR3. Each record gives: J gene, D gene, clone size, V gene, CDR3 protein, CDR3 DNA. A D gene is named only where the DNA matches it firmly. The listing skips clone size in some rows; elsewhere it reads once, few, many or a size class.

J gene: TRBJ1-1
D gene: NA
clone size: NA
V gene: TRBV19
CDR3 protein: CASSKIGAGSEAFF
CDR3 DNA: TGTGCCAGTAGTAAGATTGGGGCCGGGTCTGAAGCTTTCTTT

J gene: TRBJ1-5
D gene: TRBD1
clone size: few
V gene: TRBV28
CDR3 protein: CASRWTGGNQPQHF
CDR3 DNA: TGTGCCAGCAGATGGACAGGGGGCAATCAGCCCCAGCATTTT

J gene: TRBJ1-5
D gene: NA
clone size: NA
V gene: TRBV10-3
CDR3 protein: CATRGGFQPQHF
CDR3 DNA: TGTGCCACCCGGGGGGGGTTCCAGCCCCAGCATTTT

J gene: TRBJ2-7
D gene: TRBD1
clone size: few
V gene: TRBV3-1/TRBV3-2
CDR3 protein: CASSQPGTGWREQYF
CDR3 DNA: TGTGCCAGCAGCCAACCCGGGACAGGGTGGCGCGAGCAGTACTTC

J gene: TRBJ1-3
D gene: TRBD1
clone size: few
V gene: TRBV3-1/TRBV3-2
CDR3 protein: CASSQKTGVRNTIYF
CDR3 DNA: TGTGCCAGCAGCCAAAAAACAGGGGTCCGGAACACCATATATTTT

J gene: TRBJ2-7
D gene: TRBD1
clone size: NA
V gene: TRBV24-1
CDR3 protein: CATSSRGHITSKAYEQYF
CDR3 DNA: TGTGCCACCAGTTCCAGGGGGCACATTACGAGTAAGGCCTACGAGCAGTACTTC

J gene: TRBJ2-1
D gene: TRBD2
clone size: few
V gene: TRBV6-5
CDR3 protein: CASRPASGGNEQFF
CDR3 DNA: TGTGCCAGCAGGCCGGCTAGCGGGGGAAATGAGCAGTTCTTC

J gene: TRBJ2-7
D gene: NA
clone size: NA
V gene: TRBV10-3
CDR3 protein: CAIRTNYEQYF
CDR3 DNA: TGTGCCATCAGGACAAACTACGAGCAGTACTTC

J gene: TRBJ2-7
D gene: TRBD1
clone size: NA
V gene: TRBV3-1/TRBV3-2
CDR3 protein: CASSQLDRGKYEQYF
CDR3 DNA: TGTGCCAGCAGCCAACTGGACAGGGGGAAGTACGAGCAGTACTTC

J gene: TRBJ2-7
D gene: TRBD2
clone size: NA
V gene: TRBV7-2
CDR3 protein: CASSKRGGGEYEQYF
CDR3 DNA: TGTGCCAGCAGCAAGCGGGGGGGCGGCGAGTACGAGCAGTACTTC

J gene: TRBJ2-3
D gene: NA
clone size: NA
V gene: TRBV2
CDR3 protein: CASSETSLFTDTQYF
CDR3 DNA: TGTGCCAGCAGTGAAACTAGCCTTTTCACAGATACGCAGTATTTT

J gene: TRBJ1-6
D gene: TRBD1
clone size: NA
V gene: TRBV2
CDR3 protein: CASQGQFNSPLHF
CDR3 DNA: TGTGCCAGCCAGGGACAGTTTAATTCACCCCTCCACTTT

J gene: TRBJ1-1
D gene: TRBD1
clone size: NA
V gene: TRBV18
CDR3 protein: CASSPLNRGTEAFF
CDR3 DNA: TGTGCCAGCTCACCACTCAACAGGGGCACTGAAGCTTTCTTT

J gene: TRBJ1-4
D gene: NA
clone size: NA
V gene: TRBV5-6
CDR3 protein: CASSLVAGRLFF
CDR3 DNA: TGTGCCAGCAGCTTGGTGGCAGGTCGACTGTTTTTT

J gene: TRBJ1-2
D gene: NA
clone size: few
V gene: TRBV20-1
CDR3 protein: CSARSDYGYTF
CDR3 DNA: TGCAGTGCTAGGTCGGACTATGGCTACACCTTC

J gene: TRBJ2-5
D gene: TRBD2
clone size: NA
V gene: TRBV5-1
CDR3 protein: CASSLGSGGRRETQYF
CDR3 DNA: TGCGCCAGCAGCTTGGGGAGCGGGGGGCGACGAGAGACCCAGTACTTC

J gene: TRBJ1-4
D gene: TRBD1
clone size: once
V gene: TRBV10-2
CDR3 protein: CASRRSGGGEKLFF
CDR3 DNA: TGCGCCAGCAGGAGGTCAGGGGGAGGTGAAAAACTGTTTTTT

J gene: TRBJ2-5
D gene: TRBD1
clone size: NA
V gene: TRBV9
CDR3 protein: CASSADRGRETQYF
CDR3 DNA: TGTGCCAGCAGCGCAGACAGGGGGCGAGAGACCCAGTACTTC

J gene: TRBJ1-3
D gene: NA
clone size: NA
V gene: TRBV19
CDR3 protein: CATRRGDTIYF
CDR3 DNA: TGTGCCACCCGTCGGGGGGACACCATATATTTT

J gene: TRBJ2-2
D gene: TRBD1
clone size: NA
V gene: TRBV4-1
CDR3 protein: CASSQRQGNTGELFF
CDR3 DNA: TGCGCCAGCAGCCAGAGACAGGGGAACACCGGGGAGCTGTTTTTT

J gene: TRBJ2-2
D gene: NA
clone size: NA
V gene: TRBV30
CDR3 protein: CAWSTAGGELFF
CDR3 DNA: TGTGCCTGGAGTACTGCTGGCGGGGAGCTGTTTTTT

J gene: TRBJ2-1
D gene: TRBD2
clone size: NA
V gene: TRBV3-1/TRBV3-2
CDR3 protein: CASSPGTIANEQFF
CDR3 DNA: TGTGCCAGCAGCCCCGGGACTATCGCCAATGAGCAGTTCTTC

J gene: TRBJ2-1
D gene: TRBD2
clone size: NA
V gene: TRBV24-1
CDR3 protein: CATSSRRGNNEQFF
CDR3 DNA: TGTGCCACCAGTTCAAGGCGGGGGAACAATGAGCAGTTCTTC

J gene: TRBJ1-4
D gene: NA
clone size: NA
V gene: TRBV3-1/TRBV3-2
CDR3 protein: CASSQASNVNEKLFF
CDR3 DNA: TGTGCCAGCAGCCAAGCCAGTAATGTTAATGAAAAACTGTTTTTT

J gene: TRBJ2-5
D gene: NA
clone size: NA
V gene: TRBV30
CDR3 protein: CAWNPGGVWETQYF
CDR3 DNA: TGTGCCTGGAACCCGGGGGGCGTGTGGGAGACCCAGTACTTC

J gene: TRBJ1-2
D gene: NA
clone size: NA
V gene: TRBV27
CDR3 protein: CASSFMGARGYTF
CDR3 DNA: TGTGCCAGCAGTTTTATGGGGGCGCGGGGCTACACCTTC

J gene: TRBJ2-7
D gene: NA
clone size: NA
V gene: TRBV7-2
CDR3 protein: CASSFGGRGSYEQYF
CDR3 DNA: TGTGCCAGCAGCTTCGGGGGAAGGGGCTCCTACGAGCAGTACTTC

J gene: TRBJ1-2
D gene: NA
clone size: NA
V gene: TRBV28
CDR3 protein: CASSFVAFPGYGYTF
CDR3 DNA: TGTGCCAGCAGTTTTGTGGCTTTCCCTGGCTATGGCTACACCTTC

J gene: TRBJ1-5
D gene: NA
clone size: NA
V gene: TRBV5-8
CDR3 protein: CASSLDSGGQPQHF
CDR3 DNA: TGTGCCAGCAGCTTGGACAGCGGAGGACAGCCCCAGCATTTT

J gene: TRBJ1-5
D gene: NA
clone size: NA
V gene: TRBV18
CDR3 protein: CASQRGTGQPQHF
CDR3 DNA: TGTGCCAGCCAAAGGGGGACGGGGCAGCCCCAGCATTTT

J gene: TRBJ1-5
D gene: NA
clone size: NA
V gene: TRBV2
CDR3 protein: CASSGRLSNQPQHF
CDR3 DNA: TGTGCTAGCTCTGGCAGACTTAGCAATCAGCCCCAGCATTTT

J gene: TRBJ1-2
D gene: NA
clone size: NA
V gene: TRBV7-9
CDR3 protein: CASSYRQDYGYTF
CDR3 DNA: TGTGCCAGCAGCTACAGACAGGACTATGGCTACACCTTC

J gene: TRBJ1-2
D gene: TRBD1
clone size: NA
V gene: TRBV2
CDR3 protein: CASDRGGGYTF
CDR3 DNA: TGTGCCAGCGACAGGGGAGGTGGCTACACCTTC

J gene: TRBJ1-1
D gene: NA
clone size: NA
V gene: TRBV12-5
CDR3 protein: CASVGQTNTEAFF
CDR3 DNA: TGTGCTAGTGTGGGACAAACGAACACTGAAGCTTTCTTT

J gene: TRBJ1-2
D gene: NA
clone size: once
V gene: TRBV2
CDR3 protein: CASTANGGARGYTF
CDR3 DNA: TGTGCCAGCACTGCGAATGGGGGCGCACGTGGCTACACCTTC

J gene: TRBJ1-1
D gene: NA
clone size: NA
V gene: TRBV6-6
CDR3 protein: CASSYSGVTEAFF
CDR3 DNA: TGTGCCAGCAGTTACTCCGGGGTTACTGAAGCTTTCTTT

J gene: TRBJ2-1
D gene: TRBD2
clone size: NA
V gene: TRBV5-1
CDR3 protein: CASRLTSGTRYNEQFF
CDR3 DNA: TGCGCCAGCAGGCTGACTAGCGGGACTCGCTACAATGAGCAGTTCTTC

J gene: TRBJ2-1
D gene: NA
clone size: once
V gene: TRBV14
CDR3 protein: CASSQGAGPYGEQFF
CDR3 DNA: TGTGCCAGCAGCCAAGGGGCGGGGCCATACGGGGAGCAGTTCTTC

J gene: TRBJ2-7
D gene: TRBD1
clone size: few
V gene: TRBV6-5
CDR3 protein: CASSRGTGGYEQYF
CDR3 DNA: TGTGCCAGCAGTCGGGGGACAGGGGGCTACGAGCAGTACTTC

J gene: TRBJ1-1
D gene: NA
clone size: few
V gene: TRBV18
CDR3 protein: CASSPRSLTPNTEAFF
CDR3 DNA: TGTGCCAGCTCACCAAGGAGCCTAACCCCCAACACTGAAGCTTTCTTT

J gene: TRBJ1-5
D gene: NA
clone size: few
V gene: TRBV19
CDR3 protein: CASSPQGLSNQPQHF
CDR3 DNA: TGTGCCAGTAGTCCGCAGGGACTTAGCAATCAGCCCCAGCATTTT

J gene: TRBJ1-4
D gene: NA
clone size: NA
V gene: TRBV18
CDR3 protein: CASSKTEKLFF
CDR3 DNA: TGTGCCAGCTCAAAGACAGAAAAACTGTTTTTT

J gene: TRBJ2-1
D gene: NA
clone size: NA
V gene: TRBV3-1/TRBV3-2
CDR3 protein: CASSQNAGVNEQFF
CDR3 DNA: TGTGCCAGCAGCCAAAATGCGGGCGTCAATGAGCAGTTCTTC

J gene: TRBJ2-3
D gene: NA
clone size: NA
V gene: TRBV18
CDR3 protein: CASSHRDTGTDTQYF
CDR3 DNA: TGTGCCAGCTCACACCGGGACACAGGCACAGATACGCAGTATTTT

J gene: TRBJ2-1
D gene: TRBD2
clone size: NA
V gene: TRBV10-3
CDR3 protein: CAISGGGRALNEQFF
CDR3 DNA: TGTGCCATCAGTGGTGGCGGGAGGGCCCTCAATGAGCAGTTCTTC

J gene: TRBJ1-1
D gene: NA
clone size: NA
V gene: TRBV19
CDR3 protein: CASSIGQENTEAFF
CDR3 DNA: TGTGCCAGTAGTATTGGGCAGGAGAACACTGAAGCTTTCTTT

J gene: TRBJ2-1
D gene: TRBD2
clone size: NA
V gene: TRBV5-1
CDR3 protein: CASSFRTSGRHSDNEQFF
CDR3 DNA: TGCGCCAGCAGCTTCCGGACTAGCGGCCGCCATTCAGACAATGAGCAGTTCTTC

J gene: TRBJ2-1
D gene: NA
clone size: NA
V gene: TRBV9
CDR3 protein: CASSVQRGNEQFF
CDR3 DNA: TGTGCCAGCAGCGTCCAGCGCGGGAATGAGCAGTTCTTC

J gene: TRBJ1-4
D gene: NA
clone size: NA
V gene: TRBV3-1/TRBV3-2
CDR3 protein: CASSQSLRLFF
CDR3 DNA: TGTGCCAGCAGCCAATCACTTCGGCTGTTTTTT

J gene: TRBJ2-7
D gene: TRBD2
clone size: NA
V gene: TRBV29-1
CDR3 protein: CSVLAGVPSYEQYF
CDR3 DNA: TGCAGCGTTTTAGCGGGAGTCCCCTCCTACGAGCAGTACTTC

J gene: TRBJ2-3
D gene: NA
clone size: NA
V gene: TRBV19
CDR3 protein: CASSIRRRTDTQYF
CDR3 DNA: TGTGCCAGTAGTATTCGGCGGCGCACAGATACGCAGTATTTT

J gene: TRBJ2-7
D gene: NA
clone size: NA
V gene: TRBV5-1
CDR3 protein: CASSLVGVGYEQYF
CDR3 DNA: TGCGCCAGCAGCTTGGTAGGGGTTGGGTACGAGCAGTACTTC

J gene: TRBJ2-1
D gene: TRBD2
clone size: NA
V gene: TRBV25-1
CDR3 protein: CASSESGGPVYEQFF
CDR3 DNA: TGTGCCAGCAGCGAGAGCGGGGGGCCCGTCTATGAGCAGTTCTTC

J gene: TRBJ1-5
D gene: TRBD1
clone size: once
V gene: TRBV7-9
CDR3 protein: CASSTTGTNQPQHF
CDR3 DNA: TGTGCCAGCAGCACGACAGGGACCAATCAGCCCCAGCATTTT

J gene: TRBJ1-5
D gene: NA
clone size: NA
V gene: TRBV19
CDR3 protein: CASSIARTARDQPQHF
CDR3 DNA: TGTGCCAGTAGTATAGCCCGAACCGCGAGGGATCAGCCCCAGCATTTT